In its sample, the clone carrying this T cell receptor (beta chain) was seen once. Its matching antigen is unknown. During the collection period, no donor immune events like infections were recorded. The record originates from a study of identifying expanded T cells in peripheral blood. Findings and caveats of the study: Roughly two-week clone count variance significantly increased as total template count grew. About 1.2 clones differed between technical replicates, versus about 15 and 19 over time.

Using immunoSEQ multiplex PCR, the repertoire was profiled, and TCRdb retains in-frame clones only, with some absent. Of under 120,000 clones in the sample, 75% to 90% were seen once. Germline V CDR1 and CDR2: SGHTA, FQGNSA. The length of the CDR3 is 16 residues. After removal of 3 bases from V and 0 bases from J, the junction contained 5 bases not matched to a gene. The chain recombines TRBV7-2 with TRBJ1-3; 7 bases map to TRBD1. Sequenced input: blood. The source is a person aged 18 to 75 in good health. DNA for the CDR3: TGTGCCAGCAGCTTCCGACAGGGCCTCTCTGGAAACACCATATATTTT. Protein sequence: CASSFRQGLSGNTIYF.